This entry describes one TCR beta chain. Its antigen is as yet unknown. This specimen belongs to a study of shared clonotypes between healthy human individuals. TCRdb's table, derived via immunoSEQ multiplex PCR, lists solely in-frame clones and lacks some. The sample includes a few million clones, over 90% of them seen just once. A CD45RA-negative memory subset and a CD45RA+ naive subset were separated from the CD4+ cells. Study findings and constraints: It was expected that sequencing depth would affect clonotype sharing among donors.

The CDR3 is 14 residues long. Deletions cut 6 bases from V and 0 bases from J, with 11 bases between. CDR1 is SGHNT, CDR2 YYREEE, per germline (reference sequence). Sequencing was done on a sample of naive CD4+ T cells from PBMCs. Subset: CD45RA+ positively selected. This TCR derives from a man between 18 and 35 years old in good health. Some clones in this sample may be carry-over from other donors' samples. The chain employs TRBV5-4 and TRBJ2-3; maybe TRBD1 (6 bases). The CDR3 DNA reads TGTGCCAGCAACCCAGGACAGAGCACAGATACGCAGTATTTT. Its translation: CASNPGQSTDTQYF.